The 24 T cell receptor beta chains reported below all come from one sample, sequenced in a study of OX40 agonist ivuxolimab in advanced cancers. Data came from immunoSEQ multiplex PCR; TCRdb stores just in-frame clones and leaves some out. The table has more than 35,000 clones, 80% seen once; the top ten hold 6% to 7%. The sample in question was CD4+ or CD8+ T cells sorted from blood, obtained in a trial of the OX40 agonist ivuxolimab. The receptors originated from an adult with an advanced solid tumor such as melanoma, head and neck, liver or kidney cancer.

The J gene is TRBJ2-7, the V gene TRBV10-3; TRBD2 agrees at 10 bases. The CDR3 totals 13 residues. Germline CDR1 and CDR2: ENHRY and SYGVKD. V lost 6 bases to trimming and J lost 5 bases; unmatched junction nucleotides: 4. The CDR3 DNA is TGTGCCATCAGAGCCGGGACTAGCGACGAGCAGTACTTC. It encodes CAIRAGTSDEQYF.

The rearrangement links TRBV30 to TRBJ1-5, with TRBD1 identical over 7 bases. CDR3 length: 12 amino acids. V was clipped by 5 bases and J by 7 bases; unmatched bases: 5. The germline CDR1 and CDR2 sequences are GTSNPN and SVGIG (reference sequence). In nucleotides, the CDR3 is TGTGCCTGGGAGACAGGGAGCCAGCCCCAGCATTTT. This gives the protein CAWETGSQPQHF.

A single count supports this clone. The rearrangement links TRBV5-1 to TRBJ2-7; D is perhaps TRBD2 (6 bases). The CDR3 is made up of 14 amino acids. Germline values: CDR1 SGHRS, CDR2 YFSETQ. Trimming took 2 bases from V and 1 from J, leaving 10 bases between them. The CDR3 reads CASSFSGFSYEQYF. The CDR3 bases are TGCGCCAGCAGCTTTAGCGGATTTTCCTACGAGCAGTACTTC.

The J gene is TRBJ2-7, the V gene TRBV6-1, with 8 bases identical to TRBD1. CDR3 length: 14 amino acids. The V segment lost 5 bases and the J segment 3 bases; nucleotides outside the gene matches: 6. Germline CDR1 and CDR2: MNHNS and SASEGT. The CDR3 spells CASSLNTGGYEQYF. In DNA form, the CDR3 reads TGTGCCAGCAGTCTTAACACAGGGGGCTACGAGCAGTACTTC.

V and J are TRBV6-6 and TRBJ2-7, with 10 bases lining up with TRBD1. The germline gives CDR1 MNHNY, CDR2 SVGAGI (reference sequence). The CDR3 has 15 amino acids. V was clipped by 5 bases and J by 4 bases; unmatched bases: 8. The CDR3 protein is CASSEGQGTDYEQYF. In DNA, the CDR3 is TGTGCCAGCAGTGAGGGACAGGGGACGGATTACGAGCAGTACTTC.

This rearrangement joins TRBV6-6 to TRBJ2-1, with D perhaps being TRBD1 or TRBD2 (5 bases each). V lost 7 bases and J 1 base, leaving 14 bases between the germline ends. Germline CDR1 is MNHNY and CDR2 is SVGAGI (reference sequence). The CDR3 length is 15 residues. The DNA of the CDR3 is TGTGCCAGCACCTATGGGTGGGGGTCCTACAATGAGCAGTTCTTC. Amino acid sequence: CASTYGWGSYNEQFF.

V is TRBV6-5 and J is TRBJ2-6, with 7 bases matching TRBD1. The length of the CDR3 is 15 residues. Trimming cost V 6 bases and J 2 bases; bases outside gene matches: 4. Germline-derived CDR1 and CDR2 are MNHEY and SVGAGI. The CDR3 bases are TGTGCCAGCAGCCCAGACAGGGCTGGGGCCAACGTCCTGACTTTC. Its protein product is CASSPDRAGANVLTF.

V gene TRBV6-4 combines with J gene TRBJ1-1, with no clear D. V was cut by 3 bases and J by 7 bases, with 6 bases left in between. The CDR3 sequence is 11 residues long. CDR1 is MRHNA and CDR2 is SNTAGT in the germline V gene. The CDR3 DNA reads TGTGCCAGCAGTGAGAGCGGTGAAGCTTTCTTT. Its translation: CASSESGEAFF.

The CDR3 region is CAISETKRESSYEQYF. CDR3 in DNA: TGTGCCATCAGTGAGACAAAGCGGGAGAGCTCCTACGAGCAGTACTTC. The chain recombines TRBV10-3 with TRBJ2-7; 8 bases map to TRBD2. Germline CDR1 reads ENHRY; CDR2 reads SYGVKD. This CDR3 region has 16 residues. The trim removed 2 bases at V and 0 bases at J, leaving 6 bases unmatched.

This clone turned up a few times. This chain uses TRBV30 with TRBJ1-1; no definite D call. CDR3 size: 13 residues. The germline V gene has CDR1 GTSNPN and CDR2 SVGIG (reference sequence). The ends were cut back, 4 bases at V and 4 bases at J, with 13 bases in the middle. The CDR3 protein is CAWTRSASTEAFF. The CDR3 DNA reads TGTGCCTGGACCCGATCGGCCAGCACTGAAGCTTTCTTT.

In its sample, this clone was seen once. The rearrangement joins TRBV5-1 to TRBJ1-2, with 9 bases identical to TRBD1. This CDR3 spans 15 amino acids. With V trimmed by 1 base and J by 10 bases, 11 bases remained unmatched. Germline CDR1 is SGHRS and CDR2 is YFSETQ. The CDR3 sequence is CASSLRTGDSSLYTF. CDR3 sequence (DNA): TGCGCCAGCAGCTTGAGGACAGGGGATTCCTCCCTCTACACCTTC.

The rearrangement links TRBV10-3 to TRBJ1-2; the match to TRBD1 covers 12 bases. Germline-derived CDR1 and CDR2 are ENHRY and SYGVKD. The CDR3 loop spans 13 amino acids. The trim removed 8 bases at V and 4 bases at J, leaving 2 bases unmatched. The CDR3 nucleotides are TGTGCCATCGGGACAGGGGGCGGCTATGGCTACACCTTC. Protein: CAIGTGGGYGYTF.

The chain employs TRBV27 and TRBJ2-2, with 7 bases matching TRBD2. With V trimmed by 2 bases and J by 3 bases, 6 bases remained unmatched. Germline V lookup: CDR1 MNHEY, CDR2 SMNVEV (reference sequence). CDR3 length equals 16 residues. CDR3: CASSLEAGVDTGELFF. The DNA of the CDR3 is TGTGCCAGCAGTTTAGAGGCGGGAGTGGACACCGGGGAGCTGTTTTTT.

The J gene is TRBJ2-1, the V gene TRBV9; 12 bases agree with TRBD2. Germline-derived CDR1 and CDR2 are SGDLS and YYNGEE. The CDR3 sequence is 18 residues long. The J segment lost 4 bases and the V segment lost 3 bases, leaving 11 bases of the junction unmatched. CDR3 bases: TGTGCCAGCAGCGCTTACCCGACTAGCGGGAGCATTTACAATGAGCAGTTCTTC. It is translated as CASSAYPTSGSIYNEQFF. Variable domain in full (rest from reference TRBV9 and TRBJ2-1): DSGVTQTPKHLITATGQRVTLRCSPRSGDLSVYWYQQSLDQGLQFLIQYYNGEERAKGNILERFSAQQFPDLHSELNLSSLELGDSALYFCASSAYPTSGSIYNEQFFGPGTRLTVL.

This CDR3 reads CASSLISTNEKLFF. In DNA, the CDR3 is TGTGCCAGCAGCTTGATCTCAACTAATGAAAAACTGTTTTTT. The chain has TRBV7-8 and TRBJ1-4; D unresolved. The CDR3 contains 14 residues. Germline CDR1 SGHVS, CDR2 FQNEAQ. V was cut by 3 bases and J by 0 bases, with 5 bases left in between. Full variable domain (remainder filled in from reference TRBV7-8 and TRBJ1-4): GAGVSQSPRYKVAKRGQDVALRCDPISGHVSLFWYQQALGQGPEFLTYFQNEAQLDKSGLPSDRFFAERPEGSVSTLKIQRTQQEDSAVYLCASSLISTNEKLFFGSGTQLSVL.

The rearrangement joins TRBV19 to TRBJ1-1; the D is unclear. Germline lookup yields CDR1 LNHDA and CDR2 SQIVND (reference sequence). V shed 4 bases and J shed 4 bases, with 10 bases lying between them. The CDR3 covers 13 residues. The CDR3 is CASSTEGSTEAFF. The CDR3 coding sequence is TGTGCCAGTAGTACCGAGGGATCCACTGAAGCTTTCTTT.

This clone came up once. Other nucleotide sequences from this sample produce the same CDR3. CDR3 nucleotide sequence: TGTGCCAGCTCACCGGGGCTCACCATATATTTT. It encodes CASSPGLTIYF. This chain uses TRBV18 with TRBJ1-3; D perhaps matches TRBD1 (5 bases). CDR3 length equals 11 residues. V dropped 3 bases and J dropped 9 bases, with 6 bases sitting between them. From germline, CDR1 is KGHSH and CDR2 LQKENI.

This rearrangement joins TRBV19 to TRBJ1-1, with TRBD1 identical over 8 bases. The V segment lost 6 bases and the J segment 5 bases; nucleotides outside the gene matches: 8. The germline CDR1 and CDR2 sequences are LNHDA and SQIVND (reference sequence). This CDR3 comprises 14 residues. The CDR3 loop is CASSITGGVTEAFF. CDR3 nucleotide sequence: TGTGCCAGTAGCATCACAGGGGGAGTAACTGAAGCTTTCTTT.

The chain is built from TRBV30 and TRBJ1-2; maybe TRBD1 (6 bases). V gave up 4 bases and J gave up 3 bases, with 15 bases separating them. Germline V gives CDR1 GTSNPN, CDR2 SVGIG (reference sequence). The CDR3 has 14 residues. The CDR3: CAWNPGDYDYGYTF. The CDR3, as DNA: TGTGCCTGGAATCCAGGGGATTACGACTATGGCTACACCTTC.

This sequence joins TRBV5-1 and TRBJ2-3; D is perhaps TRBD1 (6 bases). The CDR3 spans 13 residues. V was clipped by 4 bases and J by 4 bases, with 10 bases between them. Germline V gene data show CDR1 as SGHRS and CDR2 as YFSETQ. The CDR3 region is CASSGEGADTQYF. CDR3 DNA sequence: TGCGCCAGCAGCGGTGAGGGGGCAGATACGCAGTATTTT.

The V gene is TRBV2, the J gene TRBJ1-1; D uncertain. The CDR3 runs to 12 residues. Deletions cut 3 bases from V and 8 bases from J, with 10 bases between. Germline values: CDR1 SNHLY, CDR2 FYNNEI. Written as DNA, the CDR3 is TGTGCCAGCAGTGAGGTAGGAATGGAAGCTTTCTTT. Translation gives CASSEVGMEAFF.

The chain uses TRBV29-1 and TRBJ2-3; TRBD1 matches at 11 bases. V shed 7 bases and J 5 bases; nucleotides not matched to a gene: 8. The CDR3 totals 14 residues. CDR1 SQVTM and CDR2 ANQGSEA come from the germline V gene. The CDR3: CSASGTGGRDTQYF. The DNA for the CDR3 is TGCAGCGCATCCGGGACAGGGGGAAGAGATACGCAGTATTTT.

The chain carries TRBV29-1 and TRBJ2-6; D is uncertain. The CDR3 consists of 16 residues. CDR1 and CDR2 from the germline V gene are SQVTM and ANQGSEA. The ends were cut back, 6 bases at V and 0 bases at J, with 15 bases in the middle. The CDR3 DNA reads TGCAGCGTGGCAACCGGGTCCTCCTCTGGGGCCAACGTCCTGACTTTC. This encodes CSVATGSSSGANVLTF.

This clone was recorded only once. V gene TRBV5-6 combines with J gene TRBJ1-4, with TRBD1 matching over 9 bases. CDR3 length: 17 residues. V shed 1 base, J shed 3 bases, and the junction held 7 bases outside the gene matches. Germline loops: CDR1 SGHDT, CDR2 YYEEEE. This chain's CDR3 is CASSLTGGGKANEKLFF. In DNA form, the CDR3 reads TGTGCCAGCAGCTTGACAGGGGGCGGGAAGGCTAATGAAAAACTGTTTTTT.